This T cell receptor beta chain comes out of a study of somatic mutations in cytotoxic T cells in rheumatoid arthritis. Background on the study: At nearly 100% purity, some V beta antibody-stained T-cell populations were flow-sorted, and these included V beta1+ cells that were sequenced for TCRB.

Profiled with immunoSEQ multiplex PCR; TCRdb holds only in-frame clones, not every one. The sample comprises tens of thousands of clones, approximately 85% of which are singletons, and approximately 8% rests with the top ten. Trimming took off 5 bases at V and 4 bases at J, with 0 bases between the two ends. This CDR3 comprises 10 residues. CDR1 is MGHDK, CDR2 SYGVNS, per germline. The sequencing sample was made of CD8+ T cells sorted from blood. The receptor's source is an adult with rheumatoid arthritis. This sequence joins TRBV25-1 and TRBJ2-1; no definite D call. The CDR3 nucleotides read TGTGCCAGCAGTTACAATGAGCAGTTCTTC. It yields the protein CASSYNEQFF.